These T cell receptor beta chains were read from a single sample in a study of T cells in Graves' hyperthyroidism and ophthalmopathy. From the multiplex PCR reads, TCRdb called clonotypes with MiXCR, one entry per CDR3 protein. The data contain fewer than 500,000 distinct CDR3 sequences, roughly 15% of them singletons. Sample: blood. The receptors here all came from a man between 18 and 29 years old with Graves' ophthalmopathy. Both conserved end residues are part of each CDR3. A D gene is named only where the DNA matches it firmly. Part of the rows lack a size; the others show once, few, many or a class for expanded clones.

J | size | V | D | length | CDR3 | DNA
TRBJ2-7 | many | TRBV7-2 | NA | 17 | CASSLNVRGGHSYEQYF | TGTGCCAGCAGCTTAAACGTTCGTGGGGGCCACTCCTACGAGCAGTACTTC
TRBJ2-5 | few | TRBV9 | NA | 14 | CASGDPARQETQYF | TGTGCCAGCGGGGACCCAGCGAGGCAAGAGACCCAGTACTTC
TRBJ2-7 | NA | TRBV7-2 | NA | 14 | CASSWRAGTYEQYF | TGTGCCAGCAGCTGGCGTGCAGGAACCTACGAGCAGTACTTC
TRBJ2-1 | many | TRBV6-1 | TRBD1 | 17 | CASSERWGTGPYNEQFF | TGTGCCAGCAGTGAAAGGTGGGGGACAGGTCCCTACAATGAGCAGTTCTTC
TRBJ2-5 | many | TRBV9 | TRBD1 | 16 | CASSVAPGTVQETQYF | TGTGCCAGCAGCGTAGCCCCGGGGACAGTTCAAGAGACCCAGTACTTC
TRBJ2-7 | few | TRBV10-3 | TRBD2 | 17 | CAISTPGLADSSYEQYF | TGTGCCATCAGTACCCCGGGACTAGCGGATAGCTCCTACGAGCAGTACTTC
TRBJ2-1 | many | TRBV3-1 | TRBD2 | 15 | CASSQAGTRVGEQFF | TGTGCCAGCAGCCAAGCAGGGACTAGAGTGGGAGAGCAGTTCTTC
TRBJ2-7 | few | TRBV5-6 | TRBD2 | 16 | CASSPFAGGPVYEQYF | TGTGCCAGCAGCCCGTTCGCGGGAGGGCCGGTGTACGAGCAGTACTTC
TRBJ2-1 | few | TRBV4-1 | NA | 19 | CASSQKQASGTLSYNEQFF | TGCGCCAGCAGCCAAAAACAAGCGTCCGGGACACTCTCCTACAATGAGCAGTTCTTC
TRBJ2-7 | many | TRBV18 | TRBD2 | 17 | CASSPDTTSGISYEQYF | TGTGCCAGCTCACCAGATACGACTAGCGGGATAAGTTACGAGCAGTACTTC
TRBJ2-7 | many | TRBV9 | TRBD1 | 15 | CASSEEGQGIHEQYF | TGTGCCAGCAGCGAGGAGGGACAGGGGATACACGAGCAGTACTTC
TRBJ2-7 | many | TRBV11-2 | TRBD1 | 14 | CASSLTGGINEQYF | TGTGCCAGCAGCTTAACAGGGGGCATCAACGAGCAGTACTTC
TRBJ2-5 | many | TRBV10-3 | NA | 18 | CAIRSSGGQGYGGETQYF | TGTGCCATCAGGAGCTCAGGTGGTCAGGGGTATGGAGGAGAGACCCAGTACTTC
TRBJ2-7 | many | TRBV6-1 | TRBD2 | 16 | CASSFLLAGGPYEQYF | TGTGCCAGCAGTTTCCTACTAGCGGGAGGACCCTACGAGCAGTACTTC
TRBJ1-4 | few | TRBV19 | TRBD1 | 14 | CASKPGTGSEKLFF | TGTGCCAGTAAGCCCGGGACAGGGTCCGAAAAACTGTTTTTT
TRBJ1-6 | many | TRBV6-1 | NA | 16 | CASKTGMSSYNSPLHF | TGTGCCAGCAAAACAGGGATGAGTTCCTATAATTCACCCCTCCACTTT
TRBJ1-2 | many | TRBV6-1 | NA | 14 | CASSSQGWKGGYTF | TGTGCCAGCAGTTCCCAGGGGTGGAAGGGTGGCTACACCTTC
TRBJ1-2 | NA | TRBV2 | NA | 12 | CASRDTVYGYTF | TGTGCCAGCAGGGACACCGTCTATGGCTACACCTTC
TRBJ2-2 | NA | TRBV11-2 | TRBD1 | 14 | CASSFPTGAGELFF | TGTGCCAGCAGCTTCCCTACAGGGGCCGGGGAGCTGTTTTTT
TRBJ1-1 | many | TRBV29-1 | NA | 13 | CSVRWGLIAEAFF | TGCAGCGTGCGATGGGGGCTAATCGCTGAAGCTTTCTTT
TRBJ2-5 | many | TRBV18 | NA | 14 | CASSPLQGQETQYF | TGTGCCAGCTCACCTTTACAGGGCCAAGAGACCCAGTACTTC
TRBJ1-4 | NA | TRBV20-1 | NA | 13 | CSASDPEGEKLFF | TGCAGTGCTAGTGACCCGGAGGGGGAAAAACTGTTTTTT
TRBJ2-1 | many | TRBV15 | TRBD2 | 15 | CATSSGTSGNNEQFF | TGTGCCACCAGCAGTGGGACTAGCGGGAACAATGAGCAGTTCTTC
TRBJ2-1 | many | TRBV6-1 | TRBD2 | 15 | CASRTTSGGAHEQFF | TGTGCCAGCAGGACCACTAGCGGGGGGGCCCATGAGCAGTTCTTC
TRBJ2-2 | NA | TRBV29-1 | NA | 12 | CSATTNTGELFF | TGCAGCGCGACCACGAACACCGGGGAGCTGTTTTTT
TRBJ2-1 | many | TRBV10-3 | TRBD2 | 20 | CAISAGPGTSGTSSYNEQFF | TGTGCCATCAGCGCAGGACCAGGGACTAGCGGGACGAGCTCCTACAATGAGCAGTTCTTC
TRBJ1-2 | many | TRBV6-1 | NA | 13 | CASSEIDLYGYTF | TGTGCCAGCAGTGAAATAGACCTCTATGGCTACACCTTC
TRBJ2-4 | many | TRBV5-1 | TRBD1 | 14 | CASSQGQGAGIQYF | TGCGCCAGCAGCCAGGGACAGGGGGCGGGCATTCAGTACTTC